These 5 T cell receptor beta chains originate from one sample sequenced in a study of T cells in Graves' hyperthyroidism and ophthalmopathy. Amplified regions were TCR beta CDR3 sequences from RNA transcripts. The HTBI set primed first-round TCR CDR3 RT-PCR. TCRdb reprocessed the multiplex PCR reads with MiXCR, giving one entry per CDR3 protein. The repertoire consists of hundreds of thousands of distinct CDR3 sequences, with about a fifth occurring once and the leading ten covering roughly a third. The sequenced material came from blood. The receptors derive from a man in his thirties or forties with Graves' ophthalmopathy.

Turning to this clonotype: Relative to the germline gene, one junction end is altered; a read error may explain this. V gene TRBV3-1 combines with J gene TRBJ2-7; TRBD1 agrees at 8 bases. The CDR3 is 13 amino acids. Germline-derived CDR1 and CDR2 are LGHDT and YNNKEL (reference sequence). The CDR3 spells CASGHGTGYEQYF. CDR3 bases: TGTGCCAGCGGCCATGGGACAGGCTACGAGCAGTACTTC.

This chain connects TRBV28 to TRBJ2-1; D call uncertain. Trimming stripped 6 bases from V and 3 bases from J, with 12 bases between. The CDR3 consists of 14 residues. Germline CDR1 and CDR2: MDHEN and SYDVKM. The DNA of the CDR3 is TGTGCCAGCAGAAGTAGGGCCTTCTACAATGAGCAGTTCTTC. Its translation is CASRSRAFYNEQFF.

This clonotype was counted only a few times. The chain employs TRBV2 and TRBJ1-3; a possible D gene is TRBD1 (6 bases). V was trimmed by 6 bases and J by 7 bases, leaving 16 bases between them. The CDR3 has 14 residues. CDR1 and CDR2 (germline): SNHLY, FYNNEI. In DNA form, the CDR3 reads TGTGCCAGCAGCTTACAGGGACCGGGGAACACCATATATTTT. Protein: CASSLQGPGNTIYF.

This clonotype was counted between two and nine times. The chain employs TRBV7-9 and TRBJ2-6; 9 positions agree with TRBD1. The CDR3 extends over 17 amino acids. Germline-derived CDR1 and CDR2 are SEHNR and FQNEAQ (reference sequence). J gave up 1 base and V 3 bases, and 4 bases lay outside the gene matches. CDR3 region: CASSFWDRESGANVLTF. The CDR3 DNA follows: TGTGCCAGCAGCTTTTGGGACAGGGAATCTGGGGCCAACGTCCTGACTTTC.

This clonotype was counted ten times or more. The chain links TRBV11-2 to TRBJ2-1; 7 nucleotides match TRBD2. V lost 4 bases, J lost 0 bases, and 3 bases stayed unmatched. This CDR3 comprises 15 residues. From germline, CDR1 is SGHAT and CDR2 FQNNGV. The CDR3, as DNA: TGTGCCAGCAGCTCGAGCGGGACCTCCTACAATGAGCAGTTCTTC. Amino acid sequence: CASSSSGTSYNEQFF.